The TCR beta chain described here comes from a study of blood T cell repertoires in COVID-19. Overall study context: In each case, the material was cDNA or gDNA derived from T cells, B-cell-depleted T cells, or PBMCs.

The V gene end was trimmed by 5 bases and the J gene end by 9 bases; junction bases not matched to a gene: 12. The CDR3 consists of 15 residues. Germline CDR1 is MDHEN and CDR2 is SYDVKM. Methods used by the authors: Scientists estimated how many nucleated cells there were by amplifying reference gene primers. The table came from immunoSEQ multiplex PCR; TCRdb's copy has only in-frame clones and leaves some out. The V and J calls and clone size are taken from that table; D and trimming were inferred from the DNA. The sample holds some 300,000 clones, 86% seen once. During active infection, Seattle patients enrolled and were then monitored through disease. The count of this clone is one.

The origin of this receptor is a woman between 70 and 85 years old with COVID-19, enrolled during active disease. Material for sequencing was peripheral blood. This rearrangement joins TRBV28 to TRBJ2-1, with 8 bases identical to TRBD2. The chain's CDR3 is CASSVNSGEDCEQFF. CDR3 coding DNA: TGTGCCAGCAGTGTGAATAGCGGGGAGGATTGTGAGCAGTTCTTC.